This TCR beta chain was sequenced in a study of cytomegalovirus exposure and HLA in healthy donors. Study outcomes and limitations: The authors later found TCR association rates varying by HLA locus, with DRB1 most and HLA-C fewest. As a later analysis showed, a missense DCLRE1C variant was linked to trimming of TCR beta V- and J-genes.

Amplification used 60 Vbeta primers and 13 Jbeta primers. Profiled with immunoSEQ multiplex PCR; TCRdb holds only in-frame clones, not every one. Of around 97,000 clones detected, around 81% appear once; the ten largest clones hold about 5%. From germline, CDR1 is SGDLS and CDR2 YYNGEE. The V and J ends lost 2 bases and 3 bases respectively, with 9 bases between them. This CDR3 region has 14 residues. Concerning this clone: Its antigen is not identified.

The chain combines TRBV9 with TRBJ1-5, with D possibly matching TRBD1 (5 bases). Specimen: PBMCs. The source is a man aged 35 to 55 in good health and CMV-seropositive. CDR3 in DNA: TGTGCCAGCAGCGTGGGGGGGGACAATCAGCCCCAGCATTTT. Encoded protein: CASSVGGDNQPQHF.